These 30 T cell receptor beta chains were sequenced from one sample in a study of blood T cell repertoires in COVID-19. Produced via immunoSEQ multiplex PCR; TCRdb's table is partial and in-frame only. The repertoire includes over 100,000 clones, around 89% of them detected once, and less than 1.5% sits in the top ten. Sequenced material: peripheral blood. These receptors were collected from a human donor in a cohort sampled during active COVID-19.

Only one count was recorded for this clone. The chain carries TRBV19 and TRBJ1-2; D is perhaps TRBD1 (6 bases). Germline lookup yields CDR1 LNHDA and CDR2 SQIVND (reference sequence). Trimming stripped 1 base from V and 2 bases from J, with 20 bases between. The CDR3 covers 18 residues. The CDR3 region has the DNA TGTGCCAGTAGTATAGGGTTGGGAGGGGGAGTTAACAACTATGGCTACACCTTC. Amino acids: CASSIGLGGGVNNYGYTF.

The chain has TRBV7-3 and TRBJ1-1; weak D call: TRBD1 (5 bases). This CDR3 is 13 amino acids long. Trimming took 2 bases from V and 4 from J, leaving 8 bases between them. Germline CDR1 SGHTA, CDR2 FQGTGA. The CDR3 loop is CASSLGAVTEAFF. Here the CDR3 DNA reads TGTGCCAGCAGCTTAGGGGCAGTCACTGAAGCTTTCTTT.

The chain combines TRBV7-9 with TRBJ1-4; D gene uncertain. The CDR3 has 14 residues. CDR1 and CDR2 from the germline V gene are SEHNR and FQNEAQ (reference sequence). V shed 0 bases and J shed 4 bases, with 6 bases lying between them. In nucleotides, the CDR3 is TGTGCCAGCAGCTTAGCGGCCCTTAATGAAAAACTGTTTTTT. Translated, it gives CASSLAALNEKLFF.

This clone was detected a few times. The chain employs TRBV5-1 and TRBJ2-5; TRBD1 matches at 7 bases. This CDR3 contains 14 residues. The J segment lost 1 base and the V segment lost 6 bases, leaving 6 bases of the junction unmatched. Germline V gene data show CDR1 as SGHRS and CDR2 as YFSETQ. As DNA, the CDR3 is TGCGCCAGCACCCCGGGACAGCCCCAAGAGACCCAGTACTTC. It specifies CASTPGQPQETQYF.

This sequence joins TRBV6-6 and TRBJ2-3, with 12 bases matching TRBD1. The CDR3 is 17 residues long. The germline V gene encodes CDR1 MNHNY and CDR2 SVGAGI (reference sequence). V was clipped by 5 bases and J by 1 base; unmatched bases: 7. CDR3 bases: TGTGCCAGCAGTCTCGGGACAGGGGGCCAGGGCACAGATACGCAGTATTTT. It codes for CASSLGTGGQGTDTQYF.

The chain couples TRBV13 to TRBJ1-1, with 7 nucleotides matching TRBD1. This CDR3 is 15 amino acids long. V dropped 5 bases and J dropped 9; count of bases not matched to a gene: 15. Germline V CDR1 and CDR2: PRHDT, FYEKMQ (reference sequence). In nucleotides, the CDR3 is TGTGCCAGCAGCCCGTCCCCCAAGACAGGGCAGAAAGCTTTCTTT. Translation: CASSPSPKTGQKAFF.

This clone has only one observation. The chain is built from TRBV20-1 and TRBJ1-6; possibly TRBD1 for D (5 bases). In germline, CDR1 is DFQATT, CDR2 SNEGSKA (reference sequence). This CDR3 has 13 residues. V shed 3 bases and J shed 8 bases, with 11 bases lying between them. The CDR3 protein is CSASTGRDSPLHF. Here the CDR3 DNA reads TGCAGTGCTAGTACTGGCAGGGATTCACCCCTCCACTTT.

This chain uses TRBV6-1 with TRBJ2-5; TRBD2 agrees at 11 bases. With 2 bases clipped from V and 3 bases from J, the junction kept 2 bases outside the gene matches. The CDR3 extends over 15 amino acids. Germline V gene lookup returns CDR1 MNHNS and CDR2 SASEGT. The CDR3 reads CASSEQGLAEETQYF. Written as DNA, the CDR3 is TGTGCCAGCAGTGAACAGGGACTAGCGGAAGAGACCCAGTACTTC.

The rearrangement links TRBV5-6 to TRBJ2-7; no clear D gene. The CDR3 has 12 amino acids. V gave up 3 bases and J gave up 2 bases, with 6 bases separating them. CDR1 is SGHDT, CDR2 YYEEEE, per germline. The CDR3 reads CASSSGAYEQYF. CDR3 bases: TGTGCCAGCAGCTCAGGTGCCTACGAGCAGTACTTC.

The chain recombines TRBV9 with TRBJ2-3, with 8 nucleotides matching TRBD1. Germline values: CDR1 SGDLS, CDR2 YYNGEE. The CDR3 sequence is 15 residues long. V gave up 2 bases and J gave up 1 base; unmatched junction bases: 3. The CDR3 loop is CASSVTGGRTDTQYF. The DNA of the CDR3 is TGTGCCAGCAGCGTTACAGGGGGTCGCACAGATACGCAGTATTTT.

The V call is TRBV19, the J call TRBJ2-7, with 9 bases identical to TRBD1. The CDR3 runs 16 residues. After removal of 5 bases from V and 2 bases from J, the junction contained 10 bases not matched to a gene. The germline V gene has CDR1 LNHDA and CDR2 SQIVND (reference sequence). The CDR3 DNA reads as TGTGCCAGTAGTCCTTCACAGGGGGCAGGGACCTACGAGCAGTACTTC. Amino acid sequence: CASSPSQGAGTYEQYF.

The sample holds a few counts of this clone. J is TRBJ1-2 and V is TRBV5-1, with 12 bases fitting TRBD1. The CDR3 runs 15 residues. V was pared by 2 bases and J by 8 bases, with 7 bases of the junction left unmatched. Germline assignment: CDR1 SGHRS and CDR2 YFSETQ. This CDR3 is CASSFGGTGGEGYTF. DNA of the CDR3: TGCGCCAGCAGCTTTGGAGGGACAGGGGGCGAAGGCTACACCTTC.

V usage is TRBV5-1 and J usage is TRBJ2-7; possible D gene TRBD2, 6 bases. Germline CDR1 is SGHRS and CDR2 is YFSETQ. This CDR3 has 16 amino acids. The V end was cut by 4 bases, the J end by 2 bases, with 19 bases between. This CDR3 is CASSPGLRMRTYEQYF. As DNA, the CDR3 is TGCGCCAGCAGCCCGGGACTGAGGATGAGAACCTACGAGCAGTACTTC.

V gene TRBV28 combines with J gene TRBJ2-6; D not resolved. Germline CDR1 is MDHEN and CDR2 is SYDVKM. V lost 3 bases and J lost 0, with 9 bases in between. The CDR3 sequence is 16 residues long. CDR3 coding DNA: TGTGCCAGCAGTTTTACAGCCCCCTCTGGGGCCAACGTCCTGACTTTC. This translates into CASSFTAPSGANVLTF.

CDR3 loop: CASSSGRVGEKLFF. CDR3 DNA sequence: TGTGCCAGCAGTAGCGGCAGGGTCGGTGAAAAACTGTTTTTT. The chain recombines TRBV7-3 with TRBJ1-4, with a tentative D call TRBD1 (5 bases). The CDR3 has 14 amino acids. Germline values: CDR1 SGHTA, CDR2 FQGTGA. V was cut by 6 bases and J by 7 bases, with 15 bases left in between.

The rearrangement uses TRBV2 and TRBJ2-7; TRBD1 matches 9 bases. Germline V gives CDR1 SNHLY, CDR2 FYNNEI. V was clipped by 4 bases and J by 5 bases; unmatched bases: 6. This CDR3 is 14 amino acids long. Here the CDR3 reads CASSAQGQGNEQYF. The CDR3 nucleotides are TGTGCCAGCAGTGCCCAGGGACAGGGTAACGAGCAGTACTTC.

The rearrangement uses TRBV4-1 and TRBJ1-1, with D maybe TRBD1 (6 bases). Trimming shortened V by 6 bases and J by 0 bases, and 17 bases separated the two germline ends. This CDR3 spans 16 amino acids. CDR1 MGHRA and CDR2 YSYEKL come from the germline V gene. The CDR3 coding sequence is TGCGCCAGCAGAACCTCGGGACAAAGTATGAACACTGAAGCTTTCTTT. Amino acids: CASRTSGQSMNTEAFF.

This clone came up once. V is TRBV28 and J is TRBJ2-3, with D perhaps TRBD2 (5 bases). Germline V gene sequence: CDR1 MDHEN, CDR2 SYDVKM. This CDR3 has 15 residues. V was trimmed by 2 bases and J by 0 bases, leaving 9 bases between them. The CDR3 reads CASSLVATSTDTQYF. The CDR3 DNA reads TGTGCCAGCAGTTTAGTAGCGACTAGCACAGATACGCAGTATTTT.

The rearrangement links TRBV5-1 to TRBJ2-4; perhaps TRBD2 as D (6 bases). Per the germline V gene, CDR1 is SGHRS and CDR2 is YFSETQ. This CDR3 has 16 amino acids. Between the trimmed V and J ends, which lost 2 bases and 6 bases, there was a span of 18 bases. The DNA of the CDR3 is TGCGCCAGCAGCTTCATTAGTACGGGAGTCTTAAACATTCAGTACTTC. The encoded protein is CASSFISTGVLNIQYF.

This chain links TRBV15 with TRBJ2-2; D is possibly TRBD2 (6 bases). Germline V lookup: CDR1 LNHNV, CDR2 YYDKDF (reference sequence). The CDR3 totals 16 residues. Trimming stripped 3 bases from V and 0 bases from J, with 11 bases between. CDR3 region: CATSSTRTTNTGELFF. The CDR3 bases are TGTGCCACCAGCAGTACTCGGACTACGAACACCGGGGAGCTGTTTTTT. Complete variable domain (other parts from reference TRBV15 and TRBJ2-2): DAMVIQNPRYQVTQFGKPVTLSCSQTLNHNVMYWYQQKSSQAPKLLFHYYDKDFNNEADTPDNFQSRRPNTSFCFLDIRSPGLGDTAMYLCATSSTRTTNTGELFFGEGSRLTVL.

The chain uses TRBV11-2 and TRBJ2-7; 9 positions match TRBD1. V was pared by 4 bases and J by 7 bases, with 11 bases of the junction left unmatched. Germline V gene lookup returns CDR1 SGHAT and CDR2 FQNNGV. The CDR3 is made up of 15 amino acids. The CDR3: CASSYRDREGQEQYF. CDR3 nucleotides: TGTGCCAGCAGCTACCGGGACAGGGAGGGTCAGGAGCAGTACTTC. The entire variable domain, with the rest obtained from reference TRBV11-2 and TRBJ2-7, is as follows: EAGVAQSPRYKIIEKRQSVAFWCNPISGHATLYWYQQILGQGPKLLIQFQNNGVVDDSQLPKDRFSAERLKGVDSTLKIQPAKLEDSAVYLCASSYRDREGQEQYFGPGTRLTVT.

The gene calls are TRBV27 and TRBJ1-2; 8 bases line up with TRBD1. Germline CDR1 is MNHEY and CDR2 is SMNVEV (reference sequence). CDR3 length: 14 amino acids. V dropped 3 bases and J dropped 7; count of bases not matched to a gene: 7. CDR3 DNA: TGTGCCAGCAGTTTTTCAGGGGGCGCCGGTGGCTACACCTTC. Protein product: CASSFSGGAGGYTF.

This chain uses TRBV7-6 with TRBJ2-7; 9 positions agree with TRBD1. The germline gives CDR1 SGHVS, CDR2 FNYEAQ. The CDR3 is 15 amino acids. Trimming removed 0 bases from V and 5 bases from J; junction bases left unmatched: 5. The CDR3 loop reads CASSLAWDRENEQYF. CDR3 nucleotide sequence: TGTGCCAGCAGCTTAGCCTGGGACAGGGAGAACGAGCAGTACTTC.

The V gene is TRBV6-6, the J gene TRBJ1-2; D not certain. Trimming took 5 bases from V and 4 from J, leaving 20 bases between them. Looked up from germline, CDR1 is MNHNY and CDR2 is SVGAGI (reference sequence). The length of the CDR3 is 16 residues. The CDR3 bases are TGTGCCAGCAGTCGAGAGTTCGGTTTCCCTCGCTATGGCTACACCTTC. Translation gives CASSREFGFPRYGYTF.

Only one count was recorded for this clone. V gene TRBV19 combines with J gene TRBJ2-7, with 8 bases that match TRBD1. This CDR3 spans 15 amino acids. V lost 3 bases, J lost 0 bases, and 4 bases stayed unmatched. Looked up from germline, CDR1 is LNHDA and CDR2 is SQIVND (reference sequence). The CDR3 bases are TGTGCCAGTAGTATCAGACAGGGGAGCTCCTACGAGCAGTACTTC. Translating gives CASSIRQGSSYEQYF.

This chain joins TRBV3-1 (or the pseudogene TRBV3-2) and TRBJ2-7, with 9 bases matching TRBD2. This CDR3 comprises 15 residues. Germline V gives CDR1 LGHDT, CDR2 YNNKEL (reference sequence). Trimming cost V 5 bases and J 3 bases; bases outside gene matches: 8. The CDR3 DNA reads TGTGCCAGCAGCGAGCCAGGACTAGCGAACTACGAGCAGTACTTC. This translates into CASSEPGLANYEQYF.

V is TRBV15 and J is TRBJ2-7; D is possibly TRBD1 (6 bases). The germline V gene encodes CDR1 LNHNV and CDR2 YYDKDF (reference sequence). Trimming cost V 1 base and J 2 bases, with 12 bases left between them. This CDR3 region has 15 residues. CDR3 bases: TGTGCCACCAGCAGAGTTGGGGGCGCCGCCTACGAGCAGTACTTC. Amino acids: CATSRVGGAAYEQYF.

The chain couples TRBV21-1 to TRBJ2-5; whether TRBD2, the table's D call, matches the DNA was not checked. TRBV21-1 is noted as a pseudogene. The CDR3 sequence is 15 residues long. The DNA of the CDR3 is TGTGCCAGCAGCAACTATTCTAGCCTTCAAGAGACCCAGTACTTC. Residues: CASSNYSSLQETQYF.

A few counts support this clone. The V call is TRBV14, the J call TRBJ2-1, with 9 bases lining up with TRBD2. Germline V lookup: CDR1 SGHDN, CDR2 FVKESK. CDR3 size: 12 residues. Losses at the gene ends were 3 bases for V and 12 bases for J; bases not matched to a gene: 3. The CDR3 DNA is TGTGCCAGCAGCCACAATAGCGGGAGGCAGTTCTTC. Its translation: CASSHNSGRQFF. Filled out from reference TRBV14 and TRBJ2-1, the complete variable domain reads EAGVTQFPSHSVIEKGQTVTLRCDPISGHDNLYWYRRVMGKEIKFLLHFVKESKQDESGMPNNRFLAERTGGTYSTLKVQPAELEDSGVYFCASSHNSGRQFFGPGTRLTVL.

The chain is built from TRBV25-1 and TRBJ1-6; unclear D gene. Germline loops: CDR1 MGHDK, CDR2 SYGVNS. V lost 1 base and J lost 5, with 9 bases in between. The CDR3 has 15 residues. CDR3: CASSEWEKHNSPLHF. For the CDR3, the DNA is TGTGCCAGCAGTGAATGGGAGAAGCATAATTCACCCCTCCACTTT.